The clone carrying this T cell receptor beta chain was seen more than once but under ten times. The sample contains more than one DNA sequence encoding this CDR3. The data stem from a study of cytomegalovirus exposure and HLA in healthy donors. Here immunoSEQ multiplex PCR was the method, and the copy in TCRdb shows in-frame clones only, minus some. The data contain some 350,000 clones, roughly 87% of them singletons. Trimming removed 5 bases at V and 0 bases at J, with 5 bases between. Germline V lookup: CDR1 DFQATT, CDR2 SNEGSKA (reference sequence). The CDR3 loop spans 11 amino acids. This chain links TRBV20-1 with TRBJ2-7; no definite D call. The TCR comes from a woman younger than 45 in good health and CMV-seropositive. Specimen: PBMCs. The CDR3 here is CSAWDSYEQYF. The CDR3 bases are TGCAGTGCTTGGGACTCCTACGAGCAGTACTTC.